This T cell receptor beta chain was observed in a study of chemoradiotherapy in HPV16-positive cancers. Only in-frame clones appear in the TCRdb table, and some are missing; sequencing was by immunoSEQ multiplex PCR. Here the sample spans 25,000 to 30,000 clones, just over 90% being singletons. Trimming at V came to 1 base and at J to 3 bases, leaving 12 bases not matched to a gene. Germline-derived CDR1 and CDR2 are SGHTA and FQGTGA. The CDR3 spans 19 residues. Concerning this clone itself: No antigen is known for it.

Study-wide results and caveats: Non-HPV-specific T cells did not expand in tumors during treatment, whereas candidate HPV-specific clones and E7-related motifs did.

This clonotype was sampled from a human donor with HPV-associated anogenital cancer. The V and J genes are TRBV7-3 and TRBJ2-1, with TRBD1 matching 10 bases. Sequencing used blood, obtained from a patient who underwent chemoradiotherapy. The CDR3 reads CASSLSRRRQGALYNEQFF. DNA for the CDR3: TGTGCCAGCAGCTTAAGTAGACGCCGACAGGGGGCTCTCTACAATGAGCAGTTCTTC.